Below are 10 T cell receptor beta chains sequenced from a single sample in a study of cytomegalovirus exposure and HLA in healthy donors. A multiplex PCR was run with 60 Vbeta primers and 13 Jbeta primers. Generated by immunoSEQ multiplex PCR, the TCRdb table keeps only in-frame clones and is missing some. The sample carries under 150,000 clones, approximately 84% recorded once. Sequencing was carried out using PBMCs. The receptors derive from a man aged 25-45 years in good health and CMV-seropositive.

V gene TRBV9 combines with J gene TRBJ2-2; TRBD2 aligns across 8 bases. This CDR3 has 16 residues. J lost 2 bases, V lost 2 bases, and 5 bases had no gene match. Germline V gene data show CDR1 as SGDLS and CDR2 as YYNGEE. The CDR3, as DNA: TGTGCCAGCAGCGTGGAGCGGGGGACCAACACCGGGGAGCTGTTTTTT. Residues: CASSVERGTNTGELFF.

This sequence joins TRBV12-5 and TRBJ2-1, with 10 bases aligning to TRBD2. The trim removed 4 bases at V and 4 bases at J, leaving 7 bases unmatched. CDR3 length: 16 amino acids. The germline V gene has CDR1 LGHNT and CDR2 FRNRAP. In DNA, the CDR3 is TGTGCTAGTGGTTCCCATAGCGGGGGGCGATACAATGAGCAGTTCTTC. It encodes CASGSHSGGRYNEQFF.

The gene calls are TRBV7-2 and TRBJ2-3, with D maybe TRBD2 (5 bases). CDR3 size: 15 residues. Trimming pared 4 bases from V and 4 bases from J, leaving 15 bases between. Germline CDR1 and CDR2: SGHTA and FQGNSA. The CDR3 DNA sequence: TGTGCCAGCAGCTCCGTCGGGGTTTGGGCAGATACGCAGTATTTT. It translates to CASSSVGVWADTQYF. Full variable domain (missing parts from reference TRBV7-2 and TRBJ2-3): GAGVSQSPSNKVTEKGKDVELRCDPISGHTALYWYRQSLGQGLEFLIYFQGNSAPDKSGLPSDRFSAERTGGSVSTLTIQRTQQEDSAVYLCASSSVGVWADTQYFGPGTRLTVL.

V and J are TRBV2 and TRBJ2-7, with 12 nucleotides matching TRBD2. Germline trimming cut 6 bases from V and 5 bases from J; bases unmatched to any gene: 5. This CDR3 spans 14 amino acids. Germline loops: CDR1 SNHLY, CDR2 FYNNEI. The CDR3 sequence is CASRPGLAGNEQYF. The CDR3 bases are TGTGCCAGCAGGCCGGGACTAGCGGGCAACGAGCAGTACTTC.

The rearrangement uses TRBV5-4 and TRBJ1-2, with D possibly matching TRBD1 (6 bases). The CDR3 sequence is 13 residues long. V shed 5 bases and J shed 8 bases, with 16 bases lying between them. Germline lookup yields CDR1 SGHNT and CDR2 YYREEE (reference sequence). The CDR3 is CASSLAGARGYTF. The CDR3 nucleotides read TGTGCCAGCAGTCTAGCGGGGGCTAGGGGCTACACCTTC.

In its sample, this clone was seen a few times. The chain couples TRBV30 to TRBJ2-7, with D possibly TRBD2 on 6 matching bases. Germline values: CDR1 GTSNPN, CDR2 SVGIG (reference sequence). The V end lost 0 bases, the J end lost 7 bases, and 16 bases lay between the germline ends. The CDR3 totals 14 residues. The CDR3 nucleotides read TGTGCCTGGAGTGTACCTCCGGCGGGGAGGGAGCAGTACTTC. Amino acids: CAWSVPPAGREQYF. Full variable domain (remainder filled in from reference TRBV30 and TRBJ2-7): SQTIHQWPATLVQPVGSPLSLECTVEGTSNPNLYWYRQAAGRGLQLLFYSVGIGQISSEVPQNLSASRPQDRQFILSSKKLLLSDSGFYLCAWSVPPAGREQYFGPGTRLTVT.

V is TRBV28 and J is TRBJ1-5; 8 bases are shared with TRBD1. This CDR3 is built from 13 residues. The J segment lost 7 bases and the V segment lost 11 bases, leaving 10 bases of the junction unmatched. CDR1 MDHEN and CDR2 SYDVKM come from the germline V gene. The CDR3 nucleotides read TGTGCCGACTCCGGACAGGGCAGCCAGCCCCAGCATTTT. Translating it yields CADSGQGSQPQHF.

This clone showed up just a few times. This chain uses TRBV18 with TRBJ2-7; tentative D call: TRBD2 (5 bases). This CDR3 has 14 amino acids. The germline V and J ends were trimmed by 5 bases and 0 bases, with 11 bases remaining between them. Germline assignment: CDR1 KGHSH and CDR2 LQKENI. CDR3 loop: CASSTTGDSYEQYF. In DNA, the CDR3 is TGTGCCAGCTCAACAACCGGGGACTCCTACGAGCAGTACTTC.

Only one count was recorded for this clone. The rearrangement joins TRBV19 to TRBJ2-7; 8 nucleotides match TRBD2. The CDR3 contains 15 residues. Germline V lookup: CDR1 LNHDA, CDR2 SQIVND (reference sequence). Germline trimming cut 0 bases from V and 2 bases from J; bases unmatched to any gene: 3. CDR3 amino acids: CASSIDGTRTYEQYF. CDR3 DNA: TGTGCCAGTAGTATAGATGGGACTAGGACCTACGAGCAGTACTTC.

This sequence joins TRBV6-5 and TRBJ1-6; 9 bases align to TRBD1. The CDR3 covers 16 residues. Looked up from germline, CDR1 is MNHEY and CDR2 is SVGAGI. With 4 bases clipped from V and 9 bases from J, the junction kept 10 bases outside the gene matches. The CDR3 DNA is TGTGCCAGCAGTTCGGGACAGGGAGTCGGTGGTTCACCCCTCCACTTT. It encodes CASSSGQGVGGSPLHF.